Listed below are T cell receptor beta chains from one sample, sequenced in a study of cytomegalovirus exposure and HLA in healthy donors. This table comes from immunoSEQ multiplex PCR, and its TCRdb copy is limited to in-frame clones, with some not included. The data contain approximately 60,000 clones, 90% of them seen just once; the ten biggest clones take up around 2.9%. Input material: PBMCs. These TCRs come from a man between 18 and 35 years old in good health and CMV-seronegative. Both conserved end residues are part of each CDR3. The D gene is left open where the match is weak. Some rows mark clone size as missing; the rest say once, few, many or name a class of expanded clone.

d_call	clone_size	v_call	j_call	cdr3_nt	cdr3_aa
-	-	TRBV6-5	TRBJ2-1	TGTGCCAGCAGGCGCCTCAATGAGCAGTTCTTC	CASRRLNEQFF
-	-	TRBV7-8	TRBJ2-5	TGTGCCAGCAGCTTAGGGAGCAGACGGCCCCAAGAGACCCAGTACTTC	CASSLGSRRPQETQYF
-	-	TRBV27	TRBJ2-7	TGTGCCAGCAGTTTATCATTCCAGGGAAGGCACGAGCAGTACTTC	CASSLSFQGRHEQYF
TRBD1	-	TRBV6-5	TRBJ2-1	TGTGCCAGCAGTGGTTCCGGGACAGGGATCAATGAGCAGTTCTTC	CASSGSGTGINEQFF
TRBD2	-	TRBV7-6	TRBJ2-1	TGTGCCAGCAGCTTTGGTCGGACTAGCAATGAGCAGTTCTTC	CASSFGRTSNEQFF
TRBD1	-	TRBV5-4	TRBJ2-5	TGTGCCTCCGCACCCGACAGGGAAGAGACCCAGTACTTC	CASAPDREETQYF
-	-	TRBV13	TRBJ2-3	TGTGCCAGCAGCTTAAGGGCTAGCGGCACAGATACGCAGTATTTT	CASSLRASGTDTQYF
-	-	TRBV11-2	TRBJ2-4	TGTGCCAGCAGCTTAGATCGGGGGAAACTAAACATTCAGTACTTC	CASSLDRGKLNIQYF
TRBD2	-	TRBV5-4	TRBJ2-7	TGTGCCAGCAGCCGGGAGGCGGGGGGGGGTCCCTACGAGCAGTACTTC	CASSREAGGGPYEQYF
-	-	TRBV10-2	TRBJ1-1	TGCGCCAGCAGTGGGAGGAACACTGAAGCTTTCTTT	CASSGRNTEAFF
TRBD1	-	TRBV25-1	TRBJ2-5	TGTGCCAGCCGCCCCGACAGGGGGCACCAAGAGACCCAGTACTTC	CASRPDRGHQETQYF
TRBD2	-	TRBV11-3	TRBJ2-7	TGTGCCAGCAGCAAAGGACTAGCGGGAGGTTTAAACGAGCAGTACTTC	CASSKGLAGGLNEQYF
-	-	TRBV19	TRBJ1-3	TGTGCCTCCCGGATGAGGGATGTACGTAACACCATATATTTT	CASRMRDVRNTIYF
-	-	TRBV15	TRBJ1-4	TGTGCCACCAGCAGAGATTGGGGGGGGCCCGCAACTAATGAAAAACTGTTTTTT	CATSRDWGGPATNEKLFF
-	-	TRBV11-2	TRBJ2-7	TGTGCCAGCAGCTCCCAGGAGGGGAGGCACTACGAGCAGTACTTC	CASSSQEGRHYEQYF
TRBD2	-	TRBV7-9	TRBJ2-5	TGTGCCAGCAGCTTCCCGGGACTAGGGGAGACCCAGTACTTC	CASSFPGLGETQYF
-	once	TRBV7-9	TRBJ1-1	TGTGCCAGTAATTGGGGGGACCGATATATGAACACTGAAGCTTTCTTT	CASNWGDRYMNTEAFF
TRBD1	-	TRBV6-5	TRBJ2-7	TGTGCCAGCAGTTTGGGACAGGGACGAGGCGAGCAGTACTTC	CASSLGQGRGEQYF
TRBD2	-	TRBV2	TRBJ2-7	TGTGCCAGCAGTAAACCGGGACTAGCGGGAATCGAGCAGTACTTC	CASSKPGLAGIEQYF
TRBD2	-	TRBV9	TRBJ2-5	TGTGCCAGCAGCGTATACGGTGCTAGCGGGCAAGAGACCCAGTACTTC	CASSVYGASGQETQYF
-	-	TRBV28	TRBJ1-2	TGTGCCAGCAGCCCGGGAGGATATGGCTACACCTTC	CASSPGGYGYTF
TRBD1	-	TRBV5-4	TRBJ1-1	TGTGCCAGCACCCTGGACAGGTTCGACACTGAAGCTTTCTTT	CASTLDRFDTEAFF
-	-	TRBV10-1	TRBJ2-3	TGCGCCAGCAGTCCAGGGTCGACCACAGATACGCAGTATTTT	CASSPGSTTDTQYF
TRBD1	-	TRBV4-1	TRBJ2-7	TGCGCCAGCAGCCCAGCCGGGACAGACATTTACGAGCAGTACTTC	CASSPAGTDIYEQYF
-	-	TRBV7-9	TRBJ1-1	TGTGCCAGCAGCTTAGTCTACCGGGATGAAGCTTTCTTT	CASSLVYRDEAFF
-	-	TRBV6-5	TRBJ2-1	TGTGCCAGCAGGTCGGACTATTCCGAGTACAATGAGCAGTTCTTC	CASRSDYSEYNEQFF
TRBD2	-	TRBV10-3	TRBJ2-2	TGTGCCATCAGTGGACTAGCGGGAGGACCCACCGGGGAGCTGTTTTTT	CAISGLAGGPTGELFF
TRBD1	-	TRBV28	TRBJ1-5	TGTGCCAGCAGGGGGACAGGGGGCGGAAGCAATCAGCCCCAGCATTTT	CASRGTGGGSNQPQHF
-	-	TRBV11-3	TRBJ2-2	TGTGCCAGCAGCCGGACACCTAACACCGGGGAGCTGTTTTTT	CASSRTPNTGELFF
-	many	TRBV18	TRBJ2-7	TGTGCCAGCTCACCACCGGTGTCAGCCTACGAGCAGTACTTC	CASSPPVSAYEQYF
TRBD2	once	TRBV5-1	TRBJ2-7	TGCGCCAGCAGCTTGGGAGGGAGGGCTTCCTACGAGCAGTACTTC	CASSLGGRASYEQYF
-	-	TRBV4-1	TRBJ2-2	TGCGCCAGCAGCCAGTCAGGAGGCGGGGAGCTGTTTTTT	CASSQSGGGELFF
-	-	TRBV9	TRBJ2-3	TGTGCCAGCAGCGTTAGCGGAACTAGCACAGATACGCAGTATTTT	CASSVSGTSTDTQYF
TRBD2	-	TRBV2	TRBJ2-1	TGTGCCACCCGGGGGGGCGGGGGCTACAATGAGCAGTTCTTC	CATRGGGGYNEQFF
-	-	TRBV5-1	TRBJ2-7	TGCGCCAGCAGCTTCGGACTGAACTACGAGCAGTACTTC	CASSFGLNYEQYF
-	-	TRBV7-9	TRBJ2-1	TGTGCCAGCAGCTTAGCAACGGACTCAGAGCAGTTCTTC	CASSLATDSEQFF
-	-	TRBV6-1	TRBJ1-1	TGTGCCAGCAGTGAAGCGTGGACAGTCCGGAACACTGAAGCTTTCTTT	CASSEAWTVRNTEAFF
TRBD1	-	TRBV5-4	TRBJ1-2	TGTGCCAGCAGCGCCGGACAGGCAGGGGATGGCTACACCTTC	CASSAGQAGDGYTF
TRBD2	-	TRBV15	TRBJ2-7	TGTGCCACCAAGGCTAGCGGGAGAGGAGAGAGATACGAGCAGTACTTC	CATKASGRGERYEQYF
TRBD2	-	TRBV7-2	TRBJ2-3	TGTGCCAGCAGCGTAGAGAGCGGGAGTATCACAGATACGCAGTATTTT	CASSVESGSITDTQYF
-	-	TRBV5-1	TRBJ1-3	TGCGCCAGCAGCTTGGGTGTATCTGGAAACACCATATATTTT	CASSLGVSGNTIYF
-	-	TRBV6-1	TRBJ2-7	TGTGCCAGCAGGGCTAGCGCCTCCTCCTACGAGCAGTACTTC	CASRASASSYEQYF
TRBD2	-	TRBV19	TRBJ2-7	TGTGCCAGTAAGATCACTAGCGCCGGGTTTGGAGAGCAGTACTTC	CASKITSAGFGEQYF
TRBD2	-	TRBV19	TRBJ2-3	TGTGCCAGTATCTCTAGCGGGAAGGCAGATACGCAGTATTTT	CASISSGKADTQYF
TRBD1	-	TRBV6-6	TRBJ1-3	TGTGCCAGCAGTTACGACAGGGCTGGAAACACCATATATTTT	CASSYDRAGNTIYF
-	-	TRBV11-2	TRBJ2-7	TGTGCCAGCAGCTTAGAAAGGGGGGAGGGGAGCTACGAGCAGTACTTC	CASSLERGEGSYEQYF
TRBD2	once	TRBV7-9	TRBJ2-3	TGTGCCAGCAGCTTAGCGCGGGAGTCATACACAGATACGCAGTATTTT	CASSLARESYTDTQYF
TRBD1	-	TRBV10-3	TRBJ1-3	TGTGCCATCTCTGAGGGGGCGCAAGGAAACACCATATATTTT	CAISEGAQGNTIYF
TRBD2	once	TRBV10-3	TRBJ2-3	TGTGCCATCAGTCGGAGCGGGATGACAGATACGCAGTATTTT	CAISRSGMTDTQYF